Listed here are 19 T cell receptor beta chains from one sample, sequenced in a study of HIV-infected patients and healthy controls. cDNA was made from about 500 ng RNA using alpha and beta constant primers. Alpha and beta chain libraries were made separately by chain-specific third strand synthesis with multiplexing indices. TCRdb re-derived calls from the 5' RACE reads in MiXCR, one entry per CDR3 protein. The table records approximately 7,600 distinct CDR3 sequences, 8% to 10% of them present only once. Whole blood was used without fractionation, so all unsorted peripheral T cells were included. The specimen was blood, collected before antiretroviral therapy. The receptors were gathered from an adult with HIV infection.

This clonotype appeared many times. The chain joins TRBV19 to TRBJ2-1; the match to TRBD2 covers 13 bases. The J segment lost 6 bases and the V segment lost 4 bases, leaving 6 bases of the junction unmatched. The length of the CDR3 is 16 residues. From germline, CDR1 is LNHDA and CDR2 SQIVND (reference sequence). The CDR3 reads CASSRGTSGAANEQFF. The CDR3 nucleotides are TGTGCCAGTAGTAGAGGGACTAGCGGGGCAGCCAATGAGCAGTTCTTC. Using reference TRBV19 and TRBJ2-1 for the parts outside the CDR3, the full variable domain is DGGITQSPKYLFRKEGQNVTLSCEQNLNHDAMYWYRQDPGQGLRLIYYSQIVNDFQKGDIAEGYSVSREKKESFPLTVTSAQKNPTAFYLCASSRGTSGAANEQFFGPGTRLTVL.

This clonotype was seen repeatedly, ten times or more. The DNA for the CDR3 is TGTGCCAGCAGTAAAGGAGCCAGCACAGATACGCAGTATTTT. This codes for CASSKGASTDTQYF. The J gene is TRBJ2-3, the V gene TRBV7-8; D ambiguous. In germline, CDR1 is SGHVS, CDR2 FQNEAQ. This CDR3 spans 14 amino acids. The V and J ends lost 6 bases and 0 bases respectively, with 10 bases between them.

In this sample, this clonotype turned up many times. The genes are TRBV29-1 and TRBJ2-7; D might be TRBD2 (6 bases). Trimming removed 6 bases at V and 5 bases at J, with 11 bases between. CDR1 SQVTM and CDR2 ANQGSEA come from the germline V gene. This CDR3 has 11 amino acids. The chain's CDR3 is CSVWGGHEQYF. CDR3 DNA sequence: TGCAGCGTATGGGGAGGCCACGAGCAGTACTTC.

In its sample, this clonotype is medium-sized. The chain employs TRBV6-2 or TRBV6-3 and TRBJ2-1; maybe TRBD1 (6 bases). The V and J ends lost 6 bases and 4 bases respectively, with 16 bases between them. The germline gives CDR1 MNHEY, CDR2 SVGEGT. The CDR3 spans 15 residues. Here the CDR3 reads CASSLEDSRYNEQFF. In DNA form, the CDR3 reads TGTGCCAGCAGCCTCGAGGACAGCAGATACAATGAGCAGTTCTTC.

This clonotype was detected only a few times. CDR3 sequence reads: CASSQDRGAGENIQYF. The CDR3 bases are TGCGCCAGCAGCCAAGACAGGGGGGCCGGGGAAAACATTCAGTACTTC. The chain combines TRBV4-3 with TRBJ2-4; perhaps TRBD1 as D (7 bases). The V end was cut by 0 bases, the J end by 5 bases, with 14 bases between. The CDR3 totals 16 residues. CDR1 is LGHNA and CDR2 is YSLEER in the germline V gene.

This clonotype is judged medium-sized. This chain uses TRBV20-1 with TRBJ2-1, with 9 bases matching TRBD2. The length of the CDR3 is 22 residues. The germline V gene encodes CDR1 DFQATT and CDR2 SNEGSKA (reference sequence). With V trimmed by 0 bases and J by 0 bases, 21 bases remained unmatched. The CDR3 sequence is CSARDLLAGASTRKTSYNEQFF. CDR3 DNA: TGCAGTGCTAGAGATTTATTAGCGGGAGCTTCTACCCGAAAAACCTCCTACAATGAGCAGTTCTTC.

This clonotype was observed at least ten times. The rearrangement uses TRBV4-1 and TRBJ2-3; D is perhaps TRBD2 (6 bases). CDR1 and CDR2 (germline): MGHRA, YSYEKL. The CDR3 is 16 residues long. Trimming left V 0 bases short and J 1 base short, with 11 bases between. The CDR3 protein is CASSQDSQRGTDTQYF. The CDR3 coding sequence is TGCGCCAGCAGCCAAGACTCCCAGCGGGGCACAGATACGCAGTATTTT.

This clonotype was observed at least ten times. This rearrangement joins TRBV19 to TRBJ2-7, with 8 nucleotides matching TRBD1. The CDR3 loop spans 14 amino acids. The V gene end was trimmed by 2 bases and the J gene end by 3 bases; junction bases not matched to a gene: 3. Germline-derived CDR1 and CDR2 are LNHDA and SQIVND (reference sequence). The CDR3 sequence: CASSITGGIYEQYF. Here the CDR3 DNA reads TGTGCCAGTAGTATAACAGGGGGAATCTACGAGCAGTACTTC.

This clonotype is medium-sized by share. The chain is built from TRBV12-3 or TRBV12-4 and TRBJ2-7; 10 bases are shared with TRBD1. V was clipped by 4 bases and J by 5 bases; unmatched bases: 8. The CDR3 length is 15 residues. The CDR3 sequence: CASSSTTGGKDEQYF. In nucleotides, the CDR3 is TGTGCCAGCAGTTCCACGACAGGGGGCAAGGACGAGCAGTACTTC.

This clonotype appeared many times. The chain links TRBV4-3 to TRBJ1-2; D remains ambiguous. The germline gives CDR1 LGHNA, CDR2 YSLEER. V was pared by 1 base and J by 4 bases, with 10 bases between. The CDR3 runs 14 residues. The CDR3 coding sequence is TGCGCCAGCAGCCAAGTCAGATCTCTCTATGGCTACACCTTC. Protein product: CASSQVRSLYGYTF.

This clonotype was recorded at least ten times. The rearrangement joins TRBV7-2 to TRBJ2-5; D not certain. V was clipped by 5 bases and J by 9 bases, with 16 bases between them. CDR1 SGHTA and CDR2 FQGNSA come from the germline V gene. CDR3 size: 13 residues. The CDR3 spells CASSLWTVRPQYF. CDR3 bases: TGTGCCAGCAGCCTTTGGACGGTTCGGCCCCAGTACTTC.

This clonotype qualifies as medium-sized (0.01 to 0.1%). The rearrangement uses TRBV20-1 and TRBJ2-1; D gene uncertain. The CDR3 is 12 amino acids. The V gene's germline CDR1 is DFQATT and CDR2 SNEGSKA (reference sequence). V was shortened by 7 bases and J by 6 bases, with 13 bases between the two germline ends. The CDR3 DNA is TGCAGTGGGGCTATTTTTAGCAATGAGCAGTTCTTC. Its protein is CSGAIFSNEQFF.

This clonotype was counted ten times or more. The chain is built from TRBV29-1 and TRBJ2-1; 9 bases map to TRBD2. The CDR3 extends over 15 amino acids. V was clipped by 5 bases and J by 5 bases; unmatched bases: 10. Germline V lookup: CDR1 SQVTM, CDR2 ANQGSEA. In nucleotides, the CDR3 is TGCAGCGTTTTGTTAGCGGGAGTAACGAACAATGAGCAGTTCTTC. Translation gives CSVLLAGVTNNEQFF.

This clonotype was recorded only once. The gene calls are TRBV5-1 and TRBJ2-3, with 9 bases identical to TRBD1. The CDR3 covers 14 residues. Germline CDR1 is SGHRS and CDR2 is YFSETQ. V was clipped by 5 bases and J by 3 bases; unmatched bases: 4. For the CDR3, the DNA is TGCGCCAGCAGGTTACAGGGGGCTACAGATACGCAGTATTTT. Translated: CASRLQGATDTQYF.

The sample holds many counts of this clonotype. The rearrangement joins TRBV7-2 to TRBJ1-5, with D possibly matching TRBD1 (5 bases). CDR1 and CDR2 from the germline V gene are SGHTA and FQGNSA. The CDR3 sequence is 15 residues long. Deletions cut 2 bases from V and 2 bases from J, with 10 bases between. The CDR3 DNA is TGTGCCAGCAGCTTAAGCGGCAGGGGCAATCAGCCCCAGCATTTT. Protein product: CASSLSGRGNQPQHF.

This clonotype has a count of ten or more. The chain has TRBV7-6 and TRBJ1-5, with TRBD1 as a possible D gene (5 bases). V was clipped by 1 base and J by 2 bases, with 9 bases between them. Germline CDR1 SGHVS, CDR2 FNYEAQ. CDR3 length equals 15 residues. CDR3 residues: CASSLEGDRNQPQHF. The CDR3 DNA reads TGTGCCAGCAGCTTAGAAGGGGATCGCAATCAGCCCCAGCATTTT.

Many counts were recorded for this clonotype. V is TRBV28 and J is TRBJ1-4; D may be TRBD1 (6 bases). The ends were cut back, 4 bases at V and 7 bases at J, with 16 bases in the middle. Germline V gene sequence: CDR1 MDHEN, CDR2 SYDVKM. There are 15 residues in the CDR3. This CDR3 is CASSSNQGLSEKLFF. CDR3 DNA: TGTGCCAGCAGTTCGAACCAGGGGTTGAGTGAAAAACTGTTTTTT.

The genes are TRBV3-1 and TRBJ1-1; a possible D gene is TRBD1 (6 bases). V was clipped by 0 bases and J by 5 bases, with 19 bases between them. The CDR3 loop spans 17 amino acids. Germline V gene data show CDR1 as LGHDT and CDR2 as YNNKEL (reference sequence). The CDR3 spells CASSQESRGRRATEAFF. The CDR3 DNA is TGTGCCAGCAGCCAAGAGAGCCGGGGGCGGAGGGCGACTGAAGCTTTCTTT. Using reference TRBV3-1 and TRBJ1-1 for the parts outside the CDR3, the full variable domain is DTAVSQTPKYLVTQMGNDKSIKCEQNLGHDTMYWYKQDSKKFLKIMFSYNNKELIINETVPNRFSPKSPDKAHLNLHINSLELGDSAVYFCASSQESRGRRATEAFFGQGTRLTVV.

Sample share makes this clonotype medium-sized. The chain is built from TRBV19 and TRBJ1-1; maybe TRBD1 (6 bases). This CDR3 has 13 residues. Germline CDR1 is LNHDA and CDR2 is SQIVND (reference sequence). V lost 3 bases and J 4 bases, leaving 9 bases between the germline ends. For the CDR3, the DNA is TGTGCCAGTAGTATCCGGGGGGCCACTGAAGCTTTCTTT. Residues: CASSIRGATEAFF.